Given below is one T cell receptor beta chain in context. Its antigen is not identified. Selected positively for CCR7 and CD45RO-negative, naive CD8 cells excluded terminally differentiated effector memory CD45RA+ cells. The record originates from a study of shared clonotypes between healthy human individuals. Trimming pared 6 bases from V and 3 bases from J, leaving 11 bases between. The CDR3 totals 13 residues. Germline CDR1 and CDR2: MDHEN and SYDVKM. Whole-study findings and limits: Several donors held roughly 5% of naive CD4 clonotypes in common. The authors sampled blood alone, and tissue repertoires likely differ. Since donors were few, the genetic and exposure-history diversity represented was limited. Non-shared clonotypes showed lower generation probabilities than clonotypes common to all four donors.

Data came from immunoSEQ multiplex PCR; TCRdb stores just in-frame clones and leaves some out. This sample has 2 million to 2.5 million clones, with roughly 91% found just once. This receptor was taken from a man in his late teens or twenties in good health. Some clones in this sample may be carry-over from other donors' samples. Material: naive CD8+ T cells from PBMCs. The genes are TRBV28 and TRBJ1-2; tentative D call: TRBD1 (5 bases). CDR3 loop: CASRRAGDYGYTF. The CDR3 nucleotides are TGTGCCAGCAGGCGTGCGGGGGACTATGGCTACACCTTC.